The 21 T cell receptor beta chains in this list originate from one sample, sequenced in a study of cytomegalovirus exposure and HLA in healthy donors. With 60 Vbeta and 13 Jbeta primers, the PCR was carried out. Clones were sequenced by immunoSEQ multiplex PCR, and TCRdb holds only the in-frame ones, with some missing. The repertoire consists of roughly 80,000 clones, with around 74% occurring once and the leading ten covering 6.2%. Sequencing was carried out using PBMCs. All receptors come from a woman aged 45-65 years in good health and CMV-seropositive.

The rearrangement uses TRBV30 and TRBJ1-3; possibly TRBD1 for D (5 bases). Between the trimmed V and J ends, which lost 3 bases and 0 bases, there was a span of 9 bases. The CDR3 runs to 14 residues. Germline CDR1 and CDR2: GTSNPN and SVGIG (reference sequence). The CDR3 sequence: CAWRNRFSGNTIYF. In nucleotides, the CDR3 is TGTGCCTGGAGGAACAGGTTCTCTGGAAACACCATATATTTT. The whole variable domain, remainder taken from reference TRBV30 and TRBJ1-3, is SQTIHQWPATLVQPVGSPLSLECTVEGTSNPNLYWYRQAAGRGLQLLFYSVGIGQISSEVPQNLSASRPQDRQFILSSKKLLLSDSGFYLCAWRNRFSGNTIYFGEGSWLTVV.

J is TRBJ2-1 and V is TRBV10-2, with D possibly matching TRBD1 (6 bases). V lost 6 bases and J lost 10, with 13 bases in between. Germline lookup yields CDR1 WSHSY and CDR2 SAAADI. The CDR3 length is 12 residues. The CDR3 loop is CASSAIGTEQFF. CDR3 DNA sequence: TGCGCCAGCAGCGCCATAGGGACAGAGCAGTTCTTC.

CDR3 residues: CSVEEENHSYEQYF. CDR3 nucleotides: TGCAGCGTTGAAGAAGAGAACCATTCCTACGAGCAGTACTTC. The chain links TRBV29-1 to TRBJ2-7; D is undetermined. V lost 0 bases to trimming and J lost 1 base, with 10 bases between them. In germline, CDR1 is SQVTM, CDR2 ANQGSEA. The CDR3 sequence is 14 residues long.

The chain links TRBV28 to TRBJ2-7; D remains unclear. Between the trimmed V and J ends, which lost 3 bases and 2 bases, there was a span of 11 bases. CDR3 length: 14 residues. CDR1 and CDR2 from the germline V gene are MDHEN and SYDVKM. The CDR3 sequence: CASSFLGGTYEQYF. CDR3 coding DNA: TGTGCCAGCAGTTTTTTAGGCGGAACCTACGAGCAGTACTTC.

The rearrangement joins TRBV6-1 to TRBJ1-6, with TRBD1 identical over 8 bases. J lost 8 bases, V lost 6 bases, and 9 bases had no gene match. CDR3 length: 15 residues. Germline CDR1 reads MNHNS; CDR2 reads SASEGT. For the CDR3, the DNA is TGTGCCAGCAGGACCTCACAGGGGGTAGATTCACCCCTCCACTTT. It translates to CASRTSQGVDSPLHF.

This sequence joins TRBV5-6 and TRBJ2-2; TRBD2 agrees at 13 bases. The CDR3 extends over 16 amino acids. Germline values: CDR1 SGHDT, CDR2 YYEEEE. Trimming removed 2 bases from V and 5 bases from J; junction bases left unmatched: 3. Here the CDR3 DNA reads TGTGCCAGCAGCTTTGGACTAGCGGGAGAGACCGGGGAGCTGTTTTTT. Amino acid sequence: CASSFGLAGETGELFF. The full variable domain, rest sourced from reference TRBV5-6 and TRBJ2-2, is DAGVTQSPTHLIKTRGQQVTLRCSPKSGHDTVSWYQQALGQGPQFIFQYYEEEERQRGNFPDRFSGHQFPNYSSELNVNALLLGDSALYLCASSFGLAGETGELFFGEGSRLTVL.

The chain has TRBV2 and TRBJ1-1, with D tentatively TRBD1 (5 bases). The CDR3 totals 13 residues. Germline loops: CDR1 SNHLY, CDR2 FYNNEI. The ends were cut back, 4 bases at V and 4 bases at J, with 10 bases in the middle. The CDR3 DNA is TGTGCCAGCAGTGTCCAGGGCAGCACTGAAGCTTTCTTT. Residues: CASSVQGSTEAFF. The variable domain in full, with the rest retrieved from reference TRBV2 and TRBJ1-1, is EPEVTQTPSHQVTQMGQEVILRCVPISNHLYFYWYRQILGQKVEFLVSFYNNEISEKSEIFDDQFSVERPDGSNFTLKIRSTKLEDSAMYFCASSVQGSTEAFFGQGTRLTVV.

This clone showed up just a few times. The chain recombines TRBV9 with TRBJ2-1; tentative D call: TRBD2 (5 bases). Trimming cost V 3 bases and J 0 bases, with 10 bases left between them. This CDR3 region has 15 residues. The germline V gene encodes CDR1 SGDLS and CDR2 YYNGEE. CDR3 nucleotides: TGTGCCAGCAGCGAGCTGGCGGGCTCCTACAATGAGCAGTTCTTC. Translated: CASSELAGSYNEQFF. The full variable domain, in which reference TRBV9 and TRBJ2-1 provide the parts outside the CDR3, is DSGVTQTPKHLITATGQRVTLRCSPRSGDLSVYWYQQSLDQGLQFLIQYYNGEERAKGNILERFSAQQFPDLHSELNLSSLELGDSALYFCASSELAGSYNEQFFGPGTRLTVL.

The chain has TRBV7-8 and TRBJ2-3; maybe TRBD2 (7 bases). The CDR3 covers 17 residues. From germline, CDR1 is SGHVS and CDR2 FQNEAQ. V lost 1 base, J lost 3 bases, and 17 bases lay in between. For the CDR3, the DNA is TGTGCCAGCAGCTTAGTTACGGGGGGCGTCGGAACAGATACGCAGTATTTT. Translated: CASSLVTGGVGTDTQYF.

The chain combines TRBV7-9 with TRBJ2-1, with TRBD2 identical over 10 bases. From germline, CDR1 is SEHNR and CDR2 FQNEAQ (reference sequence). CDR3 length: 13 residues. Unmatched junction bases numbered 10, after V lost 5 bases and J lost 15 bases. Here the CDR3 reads CASSRGLAGAPFF. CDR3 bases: TGTGCCAGCAGCAGGGGCCTAGCGGGAGCTCCGTTCTTC.

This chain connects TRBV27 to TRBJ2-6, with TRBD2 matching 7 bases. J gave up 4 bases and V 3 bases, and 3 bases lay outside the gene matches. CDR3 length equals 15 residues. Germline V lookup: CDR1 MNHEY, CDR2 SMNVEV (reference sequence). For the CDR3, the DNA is TGTGCCAGCAGTTTGGGAGGGCACGGGGCCAACGTCCTGACTTTC. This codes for CASSLGGHGANVLTF.

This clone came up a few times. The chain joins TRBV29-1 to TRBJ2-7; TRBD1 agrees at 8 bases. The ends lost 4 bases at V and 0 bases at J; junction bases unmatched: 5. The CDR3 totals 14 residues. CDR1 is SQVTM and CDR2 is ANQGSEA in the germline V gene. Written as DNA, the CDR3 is TGCAGCGTTGGTGACAGGGGTAGCTCCTACGAGCAGTACTTC. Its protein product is CSVGDRGSSYEQYF.

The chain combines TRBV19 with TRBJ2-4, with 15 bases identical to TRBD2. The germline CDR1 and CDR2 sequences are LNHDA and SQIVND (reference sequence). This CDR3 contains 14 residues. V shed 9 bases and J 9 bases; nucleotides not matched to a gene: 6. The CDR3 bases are TGTGCCAGCTCACGGGGACTAGCGGGAGGCATTCAGTACTTC. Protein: CASSRGLAGGIQYF.

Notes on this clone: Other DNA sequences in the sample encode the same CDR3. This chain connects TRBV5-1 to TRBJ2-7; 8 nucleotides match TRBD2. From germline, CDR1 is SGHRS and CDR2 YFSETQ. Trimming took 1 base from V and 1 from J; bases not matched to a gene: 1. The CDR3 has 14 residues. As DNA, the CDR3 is TGCGCCAGCAGCTTGACTAGCGGATCCTACGAGCAGTACTTC. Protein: CASSLTSGSYEQYF.

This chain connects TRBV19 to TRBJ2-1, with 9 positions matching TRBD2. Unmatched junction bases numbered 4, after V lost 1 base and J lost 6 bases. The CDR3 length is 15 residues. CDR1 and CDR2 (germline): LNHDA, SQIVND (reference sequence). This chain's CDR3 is CASSIGTSVGNEQFF. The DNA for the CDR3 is TGTGCCAGTAGTATAGGGACTAGCGTAGGCAATGAGCAGTTCTTC.

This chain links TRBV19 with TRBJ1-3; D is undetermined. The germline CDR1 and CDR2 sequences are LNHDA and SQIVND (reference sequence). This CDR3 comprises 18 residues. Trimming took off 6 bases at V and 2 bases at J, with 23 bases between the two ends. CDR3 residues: CASSDVPFWMETGNTIYF. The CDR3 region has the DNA TGTGCCAGTAGCGACGTCCCATTTTGGATGGAGACTGGAAACACCATATATTTT.

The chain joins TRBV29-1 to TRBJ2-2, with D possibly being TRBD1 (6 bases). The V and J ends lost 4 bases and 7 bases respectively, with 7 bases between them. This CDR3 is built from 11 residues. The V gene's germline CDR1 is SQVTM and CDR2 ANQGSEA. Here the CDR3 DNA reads TGCAGCGTTGGGGGACACGGGGAGCTGTTTTTT. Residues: CSVGGHGELFF.

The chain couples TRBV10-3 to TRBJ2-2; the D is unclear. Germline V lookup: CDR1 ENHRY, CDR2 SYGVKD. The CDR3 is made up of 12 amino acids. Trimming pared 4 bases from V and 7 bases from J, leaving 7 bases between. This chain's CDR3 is CAISVGVGELFF. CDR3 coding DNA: TGTGCCATCAGTGTCGGTGTCGGGGAGCTGTTTTTT.

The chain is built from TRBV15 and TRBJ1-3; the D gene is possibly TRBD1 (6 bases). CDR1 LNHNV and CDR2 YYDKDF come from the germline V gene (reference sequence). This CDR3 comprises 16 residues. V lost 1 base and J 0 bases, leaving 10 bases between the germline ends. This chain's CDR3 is CATSRAQGISGNTIYF. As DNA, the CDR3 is TGTGCCACCAGCAGAGCCCAGGGGATCTCTGGAAACACCATATATTTT. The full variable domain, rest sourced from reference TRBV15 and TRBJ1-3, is DAMVIQNPRYQVTQFGKPVTLSCSQTLNHNVMYWYQQKSSQAPKLLFHYYDKDFNNEADTPDNFQSRRPNTSFCFLDIRSPGLGDTAMYLCATSRAQGISGNTIYFGEGSWLTVV.

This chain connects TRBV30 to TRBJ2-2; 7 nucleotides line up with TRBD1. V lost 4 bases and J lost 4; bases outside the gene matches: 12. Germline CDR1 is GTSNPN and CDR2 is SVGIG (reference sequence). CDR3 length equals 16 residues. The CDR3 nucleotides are TGTGCCTGGAAACGCCCCGACAGGGCGCCCACCGGGGAGCTGTTTTTT. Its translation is CAWKRPDRAPTGELFF.

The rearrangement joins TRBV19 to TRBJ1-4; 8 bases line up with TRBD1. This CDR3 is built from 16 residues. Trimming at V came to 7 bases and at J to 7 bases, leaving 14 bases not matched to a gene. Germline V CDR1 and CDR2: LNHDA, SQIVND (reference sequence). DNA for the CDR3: TGTGCCAGTACCTTACGCCGGACAGGGCAAAGTGAAAAACTGTTTTTT. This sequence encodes CASTLRRTGQSEKLFF.